This T cell receptor beta chain was retrieved from a study of CD8+ T cells in alopecia areata. Peripheral blood and lesional scalp punch biopsies were taken from alopecia areata patients. Investigators sorted PBMCs to obtain both CD4+ and CD8+ T cells. Extraction of RNA preceded its reverse transcription into cDNA, which served as the sequencing template. Measured with immunoSEQ multiplex PCR; TCRdb has only the in-frame clones, and not every one. The table lists some 120,000 clones, less than 50% of them singletons. CDR3 size: 12 residues. CDR1 is SQVTM, CDR2 ANQGSEA, per germline. Deletions cut 2 bases from V and 7 bases from J, with 11 bases between. Whole-study results and caveats: It was lesional scalp, especially alopecia totalis/universalis, that showed higher clonality than normal scalp. Sharing of TCRs across patients appeared less clear than in mice, possibly for HLA-related reasons.

This clone was found a few times. The antigen is unknown. The chain recombines TRBV29-1 with TRBJ2-5; perhaps TRBD1 as D (6 bases). Sequencing was performed on NKG2D-low CD8+ T cells sorted from blood. The receptor was isolated from a human donor with alopecia areata. CDR3: CSVETGLGTQYF. The CDR3 coding sequence is TGCAGCGTTGAAACAGGGTTGGGGACCCAGTACTTC.